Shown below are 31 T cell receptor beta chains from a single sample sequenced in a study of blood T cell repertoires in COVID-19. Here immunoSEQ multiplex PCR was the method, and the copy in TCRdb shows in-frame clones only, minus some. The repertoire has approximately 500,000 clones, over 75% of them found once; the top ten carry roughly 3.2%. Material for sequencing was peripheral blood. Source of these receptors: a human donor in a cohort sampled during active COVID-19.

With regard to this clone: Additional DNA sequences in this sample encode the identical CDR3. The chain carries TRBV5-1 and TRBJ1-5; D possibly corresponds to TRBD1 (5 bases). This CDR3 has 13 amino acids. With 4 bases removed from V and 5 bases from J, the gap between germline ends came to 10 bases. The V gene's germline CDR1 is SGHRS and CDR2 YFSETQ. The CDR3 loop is CASSLGGDQPQHF. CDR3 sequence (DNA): TGCGCCAGCAGCCTCGGGGGGGATCAGCCCCAGCATTTT.

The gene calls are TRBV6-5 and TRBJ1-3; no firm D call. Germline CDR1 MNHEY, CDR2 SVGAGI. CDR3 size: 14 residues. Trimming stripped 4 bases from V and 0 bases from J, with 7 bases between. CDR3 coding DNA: TGTGCCAGCAGTTCCTATTCCTCTGGAAACACCATATATTTT. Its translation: CASSSYSSGNTIYF.

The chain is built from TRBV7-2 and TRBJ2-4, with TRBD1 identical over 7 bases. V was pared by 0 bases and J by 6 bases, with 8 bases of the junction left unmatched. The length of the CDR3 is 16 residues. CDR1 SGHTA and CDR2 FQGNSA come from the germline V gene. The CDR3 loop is CASSLALGAGGNIQYF. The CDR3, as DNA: TGTGCCAGCAGCTTAGCGCTCGGGGCAGGGGGAAACATTCAGTACTTC.

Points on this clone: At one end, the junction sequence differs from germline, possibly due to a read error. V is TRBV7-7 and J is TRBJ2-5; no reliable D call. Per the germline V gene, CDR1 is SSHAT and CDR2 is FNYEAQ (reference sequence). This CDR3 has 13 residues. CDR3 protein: CASSPNREETQYF. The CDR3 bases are TGTGCTAGCAGCCCAAACCGCGAAGAGACCCAGTACTTC.

CDR3 nucleotide sequence: TGTGCCAGCTCACTGGGTAGACAGGGAGGCAATCAGCCCCAGCATTTT. As protein: CASSLGRQGGNQPQHF. The V gene is TRBV18, the J gene TRBJ1-5; 7 bases map to TRBD1. CDR1 KGHSH and CDR2 LQKENI come from the germline V gene. The CDR3 spans 16 residues. Trimming cost V 4 bases and J 2 bases; bases outside gene matches: 8.

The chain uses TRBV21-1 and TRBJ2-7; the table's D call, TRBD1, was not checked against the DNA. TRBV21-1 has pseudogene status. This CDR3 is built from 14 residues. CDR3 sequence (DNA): TGTGCCACTCATTTCCGGGACAGGGGGCACGAGCAGTACTTC. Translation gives CATHFRDRGHEQYF.

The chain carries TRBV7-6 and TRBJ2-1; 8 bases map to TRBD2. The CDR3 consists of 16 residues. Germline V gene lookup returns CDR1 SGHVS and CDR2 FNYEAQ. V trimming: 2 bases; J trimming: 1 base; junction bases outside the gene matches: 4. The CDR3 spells CASSLTSGPSYNEQFF. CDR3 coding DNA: TGTGCCAGCAGCTTAACTAGCGGTCCTTCCTACAATGAGCAGTTCTTC. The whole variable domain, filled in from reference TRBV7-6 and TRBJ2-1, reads GAGVSQSPRYKVTKRGQDVALRCDPISGHVSLYWYRQALGQGPEFLTYFNYEAQQDKSGLPNDRFSAERPEGSISTLTIQRTEQRDSAMYRCASSLTSGPSYNEQFFGPGTRLTVL.

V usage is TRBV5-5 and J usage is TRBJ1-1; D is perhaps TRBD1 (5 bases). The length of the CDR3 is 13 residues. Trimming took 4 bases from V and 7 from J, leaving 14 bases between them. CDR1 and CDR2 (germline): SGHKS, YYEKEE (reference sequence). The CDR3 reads CASSPDNAGEAFF. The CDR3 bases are TGTGCCAGCAGCCCGGACAACGCCGGTGAAGCTTTCTTT.

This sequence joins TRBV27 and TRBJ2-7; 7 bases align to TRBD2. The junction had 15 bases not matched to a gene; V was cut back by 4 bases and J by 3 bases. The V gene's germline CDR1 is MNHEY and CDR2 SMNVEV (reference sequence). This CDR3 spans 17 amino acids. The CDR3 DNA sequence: TGTGCCAGCAGTTCTCCCTCGGGAGGAGCGGAGGTCTACGAGCAGTACTTC. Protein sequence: CASSSPSGGAEVYEQYF.

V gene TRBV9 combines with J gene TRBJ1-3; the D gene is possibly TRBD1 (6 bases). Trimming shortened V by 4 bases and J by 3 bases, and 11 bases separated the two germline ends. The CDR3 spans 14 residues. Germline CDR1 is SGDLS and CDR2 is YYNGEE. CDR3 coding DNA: TGTGCCAGCAGCCTACAGGGATTTGGAAACACCATATATTTT. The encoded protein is CASSLQGFGNTIYF.

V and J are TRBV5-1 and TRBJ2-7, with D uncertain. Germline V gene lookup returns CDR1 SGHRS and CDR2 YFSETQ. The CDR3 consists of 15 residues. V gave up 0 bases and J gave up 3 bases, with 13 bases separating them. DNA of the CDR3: TGCGCCAGCAGCTTGGAGGTGCGATGGAGCTACGAGCAGTACTTC. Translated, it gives CASSLEVRWSYEQYF.

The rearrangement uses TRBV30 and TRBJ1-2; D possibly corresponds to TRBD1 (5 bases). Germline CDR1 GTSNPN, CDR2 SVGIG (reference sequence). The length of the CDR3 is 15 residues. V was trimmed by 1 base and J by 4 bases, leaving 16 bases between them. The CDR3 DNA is TGTGCCTGGAGTGCCCCGCGACAGCAATTCTATGGCTACACCTTC. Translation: CAWSAPRQQFYGYTF. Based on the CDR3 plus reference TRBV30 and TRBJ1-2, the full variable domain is SQTIHQWPATLVQPVGSPLSLECTVEGTSNPNLYWYRQAAGRGLQLLFYSVGIGQISSEVPQNLSASRPQDRQFILSSKKLLLSDSGFYLCAWSAPRQQFYGYTFGSGTRLTVV.

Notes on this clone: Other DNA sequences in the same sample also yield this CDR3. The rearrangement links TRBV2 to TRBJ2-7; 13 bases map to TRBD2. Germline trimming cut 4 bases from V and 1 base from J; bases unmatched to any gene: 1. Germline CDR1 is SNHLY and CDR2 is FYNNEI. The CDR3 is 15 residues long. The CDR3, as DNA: TGTGCCAGCAGTGCACTAGCGGGAGGGTCCTACGAGCAGTACTTC. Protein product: CASSALAGGSYEQYF.

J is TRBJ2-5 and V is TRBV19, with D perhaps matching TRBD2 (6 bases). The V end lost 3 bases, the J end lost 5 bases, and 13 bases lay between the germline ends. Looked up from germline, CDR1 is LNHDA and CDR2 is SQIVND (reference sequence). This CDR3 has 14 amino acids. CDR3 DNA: TGTGCCAGTAGTATGGCGGGACGTTGGGAGACCCAGTACTTC. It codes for CASSMAGRWETQYF. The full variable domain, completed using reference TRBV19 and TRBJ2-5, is DGGITQSPKYLFRKEGQNVTLSCEQNLNHDAMYWYRQDPGQGLRLIYYSQIVNDFQKGDIAEGYSVSREKKESFPLTVTSAQKNPTAFYLCASSMAGRWETQYFGPGTRLLVL.

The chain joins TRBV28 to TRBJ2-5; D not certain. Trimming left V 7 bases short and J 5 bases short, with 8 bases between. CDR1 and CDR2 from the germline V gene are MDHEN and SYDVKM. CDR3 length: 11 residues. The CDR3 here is CASTDAETQYF. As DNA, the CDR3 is TGTGCCAGCACCGATGCGGAGACCCAGTACTTC.

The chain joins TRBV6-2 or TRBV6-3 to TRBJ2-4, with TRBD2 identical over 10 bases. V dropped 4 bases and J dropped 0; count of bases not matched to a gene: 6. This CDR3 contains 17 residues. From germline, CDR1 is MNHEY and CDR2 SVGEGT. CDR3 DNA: TGTGCCAGCAGTTTTGGACTAGCGGTTTTAGCCAAAAACATTCAGTACTTC. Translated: CASSFGLAVLAKNIQYF.

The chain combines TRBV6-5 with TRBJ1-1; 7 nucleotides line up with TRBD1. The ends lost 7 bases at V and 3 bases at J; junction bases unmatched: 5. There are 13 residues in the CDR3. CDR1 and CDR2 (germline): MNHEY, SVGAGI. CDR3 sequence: CASTGQGDTEAFF. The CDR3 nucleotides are TGTGCCAGCACCGGCCAGGGGGACACTGAAGCTTTCTTT.

In DNA form, the CDR3 reads TGTGCCAGCAGCCAAGAAACGGTGGGCTTAACAGGGGCGGATGAAAAACTGTTTTTT. It yields the protein CASSQETVGLTGADEKLFF. The chain uses TRBV4-2 and TRBJ1-4, with 7 bases matching TRBD1. Germline CDR1 and CDR2: LGHNA and YNFKEQ. Losses at the gene ends were 0 bases for V and 6 bases for J; bases not matched to a gene: 16. The CDR3 totals 19 residues.

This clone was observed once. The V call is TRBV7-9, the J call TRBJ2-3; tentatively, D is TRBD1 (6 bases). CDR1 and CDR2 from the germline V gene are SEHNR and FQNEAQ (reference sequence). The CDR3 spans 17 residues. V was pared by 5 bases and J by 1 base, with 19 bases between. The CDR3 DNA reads TGTGCCAGCAGCCAAGGGCAACTGTCAGGGGGCACAGATACGCAGTATTTT. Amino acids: CASSQGQLSGGTDTQYF.

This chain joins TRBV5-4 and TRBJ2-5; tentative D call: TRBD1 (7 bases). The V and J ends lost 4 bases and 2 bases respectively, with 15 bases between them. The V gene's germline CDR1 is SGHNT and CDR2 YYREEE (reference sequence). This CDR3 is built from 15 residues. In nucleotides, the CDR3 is TGTGCCAGCAGCAACTCAGGGGGGATACAAGAGACCCAGTACTTC. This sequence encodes CASSNSGGIQETQYF.

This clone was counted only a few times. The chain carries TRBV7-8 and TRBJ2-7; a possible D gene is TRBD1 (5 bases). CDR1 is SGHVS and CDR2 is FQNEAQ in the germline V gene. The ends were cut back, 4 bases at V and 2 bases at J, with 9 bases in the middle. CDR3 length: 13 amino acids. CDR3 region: CASSWTLTYEQYF. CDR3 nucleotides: TGTGCCAGCAGCTGGACACTTACCTACGAGCAGTACTTC.

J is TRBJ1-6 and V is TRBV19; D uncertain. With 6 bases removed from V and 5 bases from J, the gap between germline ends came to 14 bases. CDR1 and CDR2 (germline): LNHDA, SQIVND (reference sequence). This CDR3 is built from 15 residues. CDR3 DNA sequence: TGTGCCAGTAGGGACTATCGACGGGATAATTCACCCCTCCACTTT. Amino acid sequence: CASRDYRRDNSPLHF. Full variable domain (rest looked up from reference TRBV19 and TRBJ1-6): DGGITQSPKYLFRKEGQNVTLSCEQNLNHDAMYWYRQDPGQGLRLIYYSQIVNDFQKGDIAEGYSVSREKKESFPLTVTSAQKNPTAFYLCASRDYRRDNSPLHFGNGTRLTVT.

DNA for the CDR3: TGTGCCAGTAGCGGAGCGGGACAAATGAGCACAGATACGCAGTATTTT. This sequence encodes CASSGAGQMSTDTQYF. The chain links TRBV19 to TRBJ2-3, with D perhaps TRBD2 (7 bases). Germline CDR1 and CDR2: LNHDA and SQIVND (reference sequence). The CDR3 totals 16 residues. V lost 6 bases, J lost 0 bases, and 16 bases lay in between.

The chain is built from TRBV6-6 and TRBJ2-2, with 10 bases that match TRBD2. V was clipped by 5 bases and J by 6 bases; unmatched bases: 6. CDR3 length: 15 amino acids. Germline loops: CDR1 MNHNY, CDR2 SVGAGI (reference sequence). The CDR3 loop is CASSAGLAMAGELFF. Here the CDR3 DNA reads TGTGCCAGCAGTGCGGGACTAGCGATGGCCGGGGAGCTGTTTTTT.

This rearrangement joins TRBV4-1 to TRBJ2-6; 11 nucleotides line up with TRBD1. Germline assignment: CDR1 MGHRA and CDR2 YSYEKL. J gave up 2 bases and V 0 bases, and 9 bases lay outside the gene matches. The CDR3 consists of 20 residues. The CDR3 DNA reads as TGCGCCAGCAGCCAAGACTTTAGGGACAGGGGGATTACTGGGGCCAACGTCCTGACTTTC. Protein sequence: CASSQDFRDRGITGANVLTF.

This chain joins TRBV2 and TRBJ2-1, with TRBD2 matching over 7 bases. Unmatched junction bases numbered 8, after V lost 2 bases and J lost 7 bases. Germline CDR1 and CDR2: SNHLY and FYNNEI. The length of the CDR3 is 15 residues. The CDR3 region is CASSEWREIYNEQFF. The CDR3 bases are TGTGCCAGCAGTGAATGGCGGGAGATTTATAATGAGCAGTTCTTC.

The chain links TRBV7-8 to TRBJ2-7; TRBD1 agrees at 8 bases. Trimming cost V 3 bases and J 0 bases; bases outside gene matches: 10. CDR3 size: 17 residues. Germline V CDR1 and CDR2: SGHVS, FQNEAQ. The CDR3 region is CASSLDNGQGLSYEQYF. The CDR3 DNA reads TGTGCCAGCAGCTTGGATAATGGACAGGGACTCTCCTACGAGCAGTACTTC.

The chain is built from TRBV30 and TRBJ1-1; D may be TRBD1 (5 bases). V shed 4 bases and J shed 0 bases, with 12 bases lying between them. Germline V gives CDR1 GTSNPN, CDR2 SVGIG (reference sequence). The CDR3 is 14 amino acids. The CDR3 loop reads CAWMAGWVNTEAFF. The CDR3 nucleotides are TGTGCCTGGATGGCAGGGTGGGTGAACACTGAAGCTTTCTTT.

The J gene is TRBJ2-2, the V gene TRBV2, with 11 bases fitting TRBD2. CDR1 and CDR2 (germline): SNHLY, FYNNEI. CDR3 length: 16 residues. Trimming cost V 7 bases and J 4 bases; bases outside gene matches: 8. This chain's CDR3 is CASTQLAGVITGELFF. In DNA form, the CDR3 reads TGTGCCAGCACCCAACTAGCGGGAGTAATCACCGGGGAGCTGTTTTTT. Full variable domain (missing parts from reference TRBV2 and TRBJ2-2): EPEVTQTPSHQVTQMGQEVILRCVPISNHLYFYWYRQILGQKVEFLVSFYNNEISEKSEIFDDQFSVERPDGSNFTLKIRSTKLEDSAMYFCASTQLAGVITGELFFGEGSRLTVL.

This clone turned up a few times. CDR3 residues: CAWSARRGGEQYF. In DNA, the CDR3 is TGTGCCTGGAGTGCCCGTCGCGGCGGCGAGCAGTACTTC. The chain recombines TRBV30 with TRBJ2-7; D remains unclear. The CDR3 is 13 amino acids. V was trimmed by 1 base and J by 6 bases, leaving 13 bases between them. CDR1 and CDR2 from the germline V gene are GTSNPN and SVGIG (reference sequence).

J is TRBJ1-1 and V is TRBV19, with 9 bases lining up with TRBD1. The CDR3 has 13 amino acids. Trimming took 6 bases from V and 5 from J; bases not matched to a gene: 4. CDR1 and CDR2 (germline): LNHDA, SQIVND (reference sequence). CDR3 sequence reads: CASRGQGMTEAFF. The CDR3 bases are TGTGCCAGTAGGGGACAGGGCATGACTGAAGCTTTCTTT.